The 30 T cell receptor beta chains listed next were all sequenced from one sample in a study of blood T cell repertoires in COVID-19. Generated by immunoSEQ multiplex PCR, the TCRdb table keeps only in-frame clones and is missing some. The sample holds around 50,000 clones, approximately 80% seen once. The sequencing input was PBMCs or T cells enriched from blood (not recorded which). Receptor source: a woman between 45 and 65 years old with acute COVID-19.

This clone was seen more than once but under ten times. V and J are TRBV3-1 (or the pseudogene TRBV3-2) and TRBJ1-6; TRBD1 might be the D (6 bases). The CDR3 is 19 amino acids. The V gene's germline CDR1 is LGHDT and CDR2 YNNKEL (reference sequence). V shed 0 bases and J shed 7 bases, with 22 bases lying between them. The CDR3 is CASSQDVLRGGRLNSPLHF. Here the CDR3 DNA reads TGTGCCAGCAGCCAAGATGTCCTCCGGGGGGGCCGGCTCAATTCACCCCTCCACTTT.

The genes are TRBV3-1 (or the pseudogene TRBV3-2) and TRBJ1-2; D gene ambiguous. Looked up from germline, CDR1 is LGHDT and CDR2 is YNNKEL (reference sequence). Trimming pared 8 bases from V and 2 bases from J, leaving 18 bases between. The CDR3 is 15 amino acids. Here the CDR3 DNA reads TGTGCCAGCCGCCCCGAGGGCTCACGGAACTATGGCTACACCTTC. It encodes CASRPEGSRNYGYTF.

The V and J genes are TRBV11-2 and TRBJ1-1; possible D gene TRBD1, 6 bases. The length of the CDR3 is 15 residues. Germline V gene data show CDR1 as SGHAT and CDR2 as FQNNGV. Trimming shortened V by 5 bases and J by 5 bases, and 18 bases separated the two germline ends. CDR3 bases: TGTGCCAGCAGCCCCTTTGGGAGGGGGAGGACTGAAGCTTTCTTT. It specifies CASSPFGRGRTEAFF.

The CDR3 region has the DNA TGTGCCAGCAGTCCTGACAGGGTTGGCAATCAGCCCCAGCATTTT. Encoded protein: CASSPDRVGNQPQHF. The J gene is TRBJ1-5, the V gene TRBV3-1 (or the pseudogene TRBV3-2); the match to TRBD1 covers 7 bases. The CDR3 extends over 15 amino acids. The V gene's germline CDR1 is LGHDT and CDR2 YNNKEL (reference sequence). The V segment lost 6 bases and the J segment 2 bases; nucleotides outside the gene matches: 7.

The V and J genes are TRBV4-1 and TRBJ1-2; 7 nucleotides agree with TRBD1. Losses at the gene ends were 4 bases for V and 8 bases for J; bases not matched to a gene: 7. Per the germline V gene, CDR1 is MGHRA and CDR2 is YSYEKL. The CDR3 length is 13 residues. CDR3 DNA: TGCGCCAGCAGCCCCGCAGGGGGTAAAGGCTACACCTTC. Translation: CASSPAGGKGYTF.

The rearrangement uses TRBV2 and TRBJ1-2; unclear D gene. The CDR3 extends over 15 amino acids. The germline V and J ends were trimmed by 7 bases and 3 bases, with 18 bases remaining between them. Per germline, CDR1 SNHLY and CDR2 FYNNEI. CDR3 residues: CASTTLGVSYYGYTF. The CDR3 DNA reads TGTGCCAGCACCACTCTCGGAGTCTCATACTATGGCTACACCTTC.

This chain connects TRBV3-1 (or the pseudogene TRBV3-2) to TRBJ2-2; D might be TRBD2 (6 bases). Trimming cost V 6 bases and J 2 bases, with 13 bases left between them. CDR1 is LGHDT, CDR2 YNNKEL, per germline (reference sequence). CDR3 length: 15 residues. In DNA form, the CDR3 reads TGTGCCAGCAGTCCGCACGGGACTAACACCGGGGAGCTGTTTTTT. Its translation is CASSPHGTNTGELFF.

V and J are TRBV11-3 and TRBJ1-1; D is undetermined. Germline CDR1 SGHNT, CDR2 YENEEA. Trimming removed 5 bases from V and 4 bases from J, with 11 bases in between. The CDR3 is 13 residues long. CDR3 nucleotides: TGTGCCAGCAGCCTAGCAGAGGGCACTGAAGCTTTCTTT. Protein sequence: CASSLAEGTEAFF.

The V call is TRBV7-2, the J call TRBJ1-1; no clear D. This CDR3 has 14 residues. The germline V and J ends were trimmed by 5 bases and 4 bases, with 14 bases remaining between them. Germline V CDR1 and CDR2: SGHTA, FQGNSA. The DNA of the CDR3 is TGTGCCAGCAGCCCGGGTTCGGGGTCCACTGAAGCTTTCTTT. Translated, it gives CASSPGSGSTEAFF.

CDR3: CASSPAPGQGLDEQYF. In nucleotides, the CDR3 is TGTGCCAGCAGCCCTGCTCCGGGACAGGGGTTGGACGAGCAGTACTTC. This chain links TRBV7-3 with TRBJ2-7; 10 nucleotides line up with TRBD1. Per germline, CDR1 SGHTA and CDR2 FQGTGA. The V segment lost 5 bases and the J segment 5 bases; nucleotides outside the gene matches: 12. The CDR3 has 16 amino acids.

The gene calls are TRBV5-1 and TRBJ2-2; TRBD2 agrees at 8 bases. Germline V gene lookup returns CDR1 SGHRS and CDR2 YFSETQ. V lost 5 bases and J lost 5; bases outside the gene matches: 5. This CDR3 region has 14 residues. Here the CDR3 DNA reads TGCGCCAGCAGGCGGGGGGAACCTACCGGGGAGCTGTTTTTT. It specifies CASRRGEPTGELFF.

The chain joins TRBV5-1 to TRBJ1-2, with D uncertain. Germline CDR1 is SGHRS and CDR2 is YFSETQ. The CDR3 covers 15 residues. V was clipped by 0 bases and J by 4 bases, with 13 bases between them. The CDR3 region has the DNA TGCGCCAGCAGCTTGGGAACCGTCACCGGCTATGGCTACACCTTC. It codes for CASSLGTVTGYGYTF.

The chain carries TRBV6-4 and TRBJ2-3; 12 bases are shared with TRBD2. In germline, CDR1 is MRHNA, CDR2 SNTAGT. The CDR3 has 16 amino acids. The V segment lost 3 bases and the J segment 0 bases; nucleotides outside the gene matches: 1. CDR3 sequence: CASSELAGGSTDTQYF. The CDR3 DNA sequence: TGTGCCAGCAGTGAGCTAGCGGGGGGGAGCACAGATACGCAGTATTTT.

This chain connects TRBV3-1 (or the pseudogene TRBV3-2) to TRBJ2-5, with a possible D match to TRBD1 (5 bases). V lost 0 bases and J lost 7, with 6 bases in between. The CDR3 is 12 amino acids. Germline values: CDR1 LGHDT, CDR2 YNNKEL (reference sequence). The CDR3 is CASSQEDRTQYF. CDR3 nucleotides: TGTGCCAGCAGCCAAGAAGACAGGACCCAGTACTTC.

This chain connects TRBV3-1 (or the pseudogene TRBV3-2) to TRBJ1-2; 7 bases are a match to TRBD1. Germline trimming cut 4 bases from V and 8 bases from J; bases unmatched to any gene: 19. The germline V gene has CDR1 LGHDT and CDR2 YNNKEL (reference sequence). The CDR3 covers 17 residues. CDR3: CASSPGGTDSQMGGYTF. In DNA form, the CDR3 reads TGTGCCAGCAGCCCTGGGGGGACAGATTCCCAAATGGGGGGCTACACCTTC.

This clone was seen a single time. V and J are TRBV6-5 and TRBJ1-2; TRBD1 is a possible D gene (6 bases). Germline V lookup: CDR1 MNHEY, CDR2 SVGAGI. Trimming removed 6 bases at V and 4 bases at J, with 15 bases between. The CDR3 runs to 14 residues. The CDR3 loop is CASRNRQATYGYTF. The CDR3 nucleotides read TGTGCCAGCAGAAACCGACAGGCGACCTATGGCTACACCTTC.

The rearrangement uses TRBV5-8 and TRBJ2-3; D unresolved. V was pared by 0 bases and J by 6 bases, with 11 bases between. The CDR3 extends over 14 amino acids. Germline lookup yields CDR1 SGHTS and CDR2 YDEGEE. The chain's CDR3 is CASSLVPLEDTQYF. The CDR3 DNA reads TGTGCCAGCAGCTTGGTCCCCCTAGAGGATACGCAGTATTTT.

This clone was found a few times. The chain uses TRBV19 and TRBJ1-1; D gene unclear. From germline, CDR1 is LNHDA and CDR2 SQIVND (reference sequence). V lost 5 bases and J 11 bases, leaving 9 bases between the germline ends. The CDR3 extends over 10 amino acids. In DNA form, the CDR3 reads TGTGCCAGTAGTGCGGAGTACGCTTTCTTT. This encodes CASSAEYAFF. The full variable domain, its missing parts supplied by reference TRBV19 and TRBJ1-1, is DGGITQSPKYLFRKEGQNVTLSCEQNLNHDAMYWYRQDPGQGLRLIYYSQIVNDFQKGDIAEGYSVSREKKESFPLTVTSAQKNPTAFYLCASSAEYAFFGQGTRLTVV.

The rearrangement links TRBV3-1 (or the pseudogene TRBV3-2) to TRBJ2-2; 7 bases agree with TRBD2. CDR3 length equals 15 residues. V was pared by 4 bases and J by 6 bases, with 8 bases of the junction left unmatched. Per germline, CDR1 LGHDT and CDR2 YNNKEL (reference sequence). The CDR3 DNA is TGTGCCAGCAGCCGAGGAGCGGGGAAGGCCGGGGAGCTGTTTTTT. Protein: CASSRGAGKAGELFF.

The chain has TRBV3-1 (or the pseudogene TRBV3-2) and TRBJ2-7; D is unresolved. This CDR3 spans 14 amino acids. V lost 4 bases and J lost 0, with 10 bases in between. The germline V gene encodes CDR1 LGHDT and CDR2 YNNKEL (reference sequence). CDR3 loop: CASSPRVSSYEQYF. The CDR3 DNA reads as TGTGCCAGCAGCCCTCGGGTAAGCTCCTACGAGCAGTACTTC.

This chain uses TRBV19 with TRBJ2-1, with 10 bases fitting TRBD1. Germline CDR1 is LNHDA and CDR2 is SQIVND (reference sequence). The CDR3 consists of 14 residues. The trim removed 4 bases at V and 8 bases at J, leaving 5 bases unmatched. The CDR3 DNA sequence: TGTGCCAGTAGTAAAGACAGGGGGCAAGATGAGCAGTTCTTC. Protein product: CASSKDRGQDEQFF.

In this sample, this clone turned up once. This chain uses TRBV6-6 with TRBJ1-2; 8 nucleotides line up with TRBD1. The germline V gene encodes CDR1 MNHNY and CDR2 SVGAGI (reference sequence). The CDR3 has 13 residues. V lost 5 bases and J lost 8; bases outside the gene matches: 7. This chain's CDR3 is CASSPTGAVGYTF. In DNA form, the CDR3 reads TGTGCCAGCAGTCCGACAGGGGCGGTAGGCTACACCTTC.

The rearrangement joins TRBV11-3 to TRBJ1-2; 8 bases agree with TRBD1. Germline CDR1 and CDR2: SGHNT and YENEEA. The junction had 8 bases not matched to a gene; V was cut back by 4 bases and J by 7 bases. This CDR3 is 14 amino acids long. CDR3 DNA: TGTGCCAGCAGCTCGGAGACAGGGGCAGGTGGCTACACCTTC. Encoded protein: CASSSETGAGGYTF.

The rearrangement links TRBV30 to TRBJ1-6; 7 bases are shared with TRBD1. This CDR3 spans 15 amino acids. V lost 1 base to trimming and J lost 7 bases; unmatched junction nucleotides: 7. Germline V gene sequence: CDR1 GTSNPN, CDR2 SVGIG (reference sequence). CDR3 DNA: TGTGCCTGGAGTGGAAGGGGGCCCGGGAATTCACCCCTCCACTTT. This sequence encodes CAWSGRGPGNSPLHF.

This rearrangement joins TRBV4-2 to TRBJ1-1; 12 positions match TRBD1. Per germline, CDR1 LGHNA and CDR2 YNFKEQ. This CDR3 contains 16 residues. After removal of 4 bases from V and 3 bases from J, the junction contained 6 bases not matched to a gene. The CDR3 spells CASSLRDRGRDTEAFF. Here the CDR3 DNA reads TGTGCCAGCAGCCTCCGGGACAGGGGGCGGGACACTGAAGCTTTCTTT.

This clone has only a few counts. The CDR3 here is CASSSGFLGGNTIYF. In nucleotides, the CDR3 is TGTGCCAGCAGCTCCGGGTTTCTAGGTGGAAACACCATATATTTT. The chain links TRBV7-9 to TRBJ1-3; no clear D gene. Germline V gives CDR1 SEHNR, CDR2 FQNEAQ (reference sequence). The CDR3 totals 15 residues. V lost 4 bases to trimming and J lost 3 bases, with 13 bases between them.

In DNA form, the CDR3 reads TGCGCCAGCAGTTCCCAAGGGGTCTCCTCGAACACCGGGGAGCTGTTTTTT. Translated, it gives CASSSQGVSSNTGELFF. The chain combines TRBV5-1 with TRBJ2-2; possibly TRBD1 for D (5 bases). Germline values: CDR1 SGHRS, CDR2 YFSETQ. Trimming took 5 bases from V and 0 from J, leaving 17 bases between them. The CDR3 runs 17 residues.

The chain carries TRBV7-9 and TRBJ2-1; 7 positions match TRBD1. This CDR3 comprises 13 residues. Per the germline V gene, CDR1 is SEHNR and CDR2 is FQNEAQ (reference sequence). Germline trimming cut 4 bases from V and 10 bases from J; bases unmatched to any gene: 7. CDR3 bases: TGTGCCAGCAGCTATAACAGGGGAGACGAGCAGTTCTTC. Amino acid sequence: CASSYNRGDEQFF.

The chain joins TRBV30 to TRBJ1-1; TRBD1 agrees at 11 bases. The germline gives CDR1 GTSNPN, CDR2 SVGIG (reference sequence). V lost 4 bases and J lost 3; bases outside the gene matches: 7. The CDR3 consists of 15 residues. The CDR3 bases are TGTGCCTGGAAAGGACAGGGGGCAGGGGACACTGAAGCTTTCTTT. It specifies CAWKGQGAGDTEAFF. Supplemented by reference TRBV30 and TRBJ1-1, the full variable domain reads SQTIHQWPATLVQPVGSPLSLECTVEGTSNPNLYWYRQAAGRGLQLLFYSVGIGQISSEVPQNLSASRPQDRQFILSSKKLLLSDSGFYLCAWKGQGAGDTEAFFGQGTRLTVV.

V is TRBV19 and J is TRBJ2-3, with 10 nucleotides matching TRBD1. The germline V gene encodes CDR1 LNHDA and CDR2 SQIVND (reference sequence). The CDR3 sequence is 14 residues long. V shed 9 bases and J 0 bases; nucleotides not matched to a gene: 3. CDR3 sequence: CASGDRGSTDTQYF. Written as DNA, the CDR3 is TGTGCCAGCGGGGACAGGGGTAGCACAGATACGCAGTATTTT.